This T cell receptor (beta chain) was recorded in a study of blood T cell repertoires in COVID-19. Looking at the study overall: The samples span acute and convalescent COVID-19 from the United States, Italy and Spain. PBMCs, B-cell-depleted T cells, or T cells were the source of the cDNA or gDNA that made up the material.

This clone was observed a single time. Authors' methods: Estimated nucleated cell counts came from reference gene primer amplification. TCRdb keeps only in-frame clones here, not all; method: immunoSEQ multiplex PCR. From that table come the V and J calls and clone size; the DNA was used to work out D and trimming. The table lists 150,000 to 200,000 clones, approximately 90% of them singletons, with approximately 4.5% in the top ten. The CDR3 consists of 13 residues. Germline V gene data show CDR1 as ENHRY and CDR2 as SYGVKD. V shed 10 bases and J 3 bases; nucleotides not matched to a gene: 5. This receptor was identified in a human donor in a cohort sampled during active COVID-19. The sequencing sample was made of peripheral blood. The chain is built from TRBV10-3 and TRBJ2-5, with 10 bases identical to TRBD2. The CDR3: CATTGTSEETQYF. The CDR3 DNA reads as TGTGCCACCACCGGGACTAGCGAAGAGACCCAGTACTTC.